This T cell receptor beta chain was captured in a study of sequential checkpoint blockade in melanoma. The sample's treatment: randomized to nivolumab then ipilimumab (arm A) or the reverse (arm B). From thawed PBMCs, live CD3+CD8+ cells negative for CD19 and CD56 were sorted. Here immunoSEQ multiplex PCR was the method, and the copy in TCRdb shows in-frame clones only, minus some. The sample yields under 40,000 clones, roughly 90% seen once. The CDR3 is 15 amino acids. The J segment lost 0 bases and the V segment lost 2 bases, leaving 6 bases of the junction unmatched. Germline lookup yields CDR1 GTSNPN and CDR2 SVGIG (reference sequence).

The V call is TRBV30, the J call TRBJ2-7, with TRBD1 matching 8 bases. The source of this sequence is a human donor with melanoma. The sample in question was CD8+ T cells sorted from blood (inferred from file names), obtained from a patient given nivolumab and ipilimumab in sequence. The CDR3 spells CAWSPRDRFSYEQYF. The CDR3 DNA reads TGTGCCTGGAGTCCCAGGGACAGGTTCTCCTACGAGCAGTACTTC.